Presented here are 3 T cell receptor beta chains from one specimen sequenced in a study of Graves' ophthalmopathy and Graves' hyperthyroidism (dated by TCRdb to 2016 to 2019). TCRdb names Illumina HiSeq 2000 as the instrument used. For repertoire sequencing, TCR beta CDR3 regions were amplified from RNA transcripts. The first round was an RT-PCR using HTBI primers with the Qiagen OneStep RT-PCR kit, and this first round was followed by a second-round multiplex PCR, then size selection and purification. The public reads were reprocessed in TCRdb via fastp at Q25 and MiXCR, keeping in-frame beta chains. Identical CDR3 proteins give one entry, which carries the most common genes and DNA. The sample has hundreds of thousands of distinct CDR3 sequences on record, about 20% of them singletons. The top ten clones comprise around 6.5% of the sample. The sequenced material came from peripheral blood. These receptor sequences come from a woman between 18 and 30 years old with stable Graves' hyperthyroidism. Some clones in this sample may be carry-over from other donors' samples. Donor details come from another sample of the same person, matched by shared clones.

This chain connects TRBV12-3 or TRBV12-4 to TRBJ1-2; 11 bases agree with TRBD1. The CDR3 is 18 amino acids. V shed 5 bases, J shed 5 bases, and the junction held 16 bases outside the gene matches. CDR3 amino acids: CASSLPDKPGQGVYGYTF. The CDR3 bases are TGTGCCAGCAGTCTCCCCGACAAACCGGGACAGGGGGTATATGGCTACACCTTC.

As DNA, the CDR3 is TGTGCCAGCAGTCCGGGGACAGGCCGATATTTT. Amino acid sequence: CASSPGTGRYF. The V and J genes are TRBV12-3 or TRBV12-4 and TRBJ1-3; the match to TRBD1 covers 8 bases. The V segment lost 5 bases and the J segment 15 bases; nucleotides outside the gene matches: 6. The CDR3 extends over 11 amino acids.

In this sample, this clonotype turned up many times. This rearrangement joins TRBV5-1 to TRBJ1-1; tentative D call: TRBD1 (5 bases). Trimming removed 0 bases from V and 2 bases from J, with 8 bases in between. This CDR3 contains 14 residues. The germline V gene encodes CDR1 SGHRS and CDR2 YFSETQ. CDR3 coding DNA: TGCGCCAGCAGCTTGGTGGGACCTAACACTGAAGCTTTCTTT. It is translated as CASSLVGPNTEAFF.